This T cell receptor (beta chain) was captured in a study of shared clonotypes between healthy human individuals. Whole-study results and caveats: Even with large depth, rarefaction showed that sorted-subset sequencing was incomplete. Specimens sampled were limited to blood, with tissue repertoires likely differing.

Naive CD8 cells were CD45RO-negative, positively selected for CCR7, excluding terminally differentiated effector memory CD45RA+ cells. The CDR3 runs 15 residues. CDR1 is MDHEN, CDR2 SYDVKM, per germline. Between the trimmed V and J ends, which lost 8 bases and 0 bases, there was a span of 17 bases. Note on this clone: Its target is not known.

The table came from immunoSEQ multiplex PCR; TCRdb's copy has only in-frame clones and leaves some out. Of 2 million to 2.5 million clones listed, about 93% are singletons. The clonotype originates from a man aged 18 to 29 in good health. Some clones in this sample may be carry-over from other donors' samples. V and J are TRBV28 and TRBJ2-7, with D hard to call. The sequenced sample was naive CD8+ T cells from PBMCs. DNA of the CDR3: TGTGCCAGCGAGGACCGGATCCGAAGCTCCTACGAGCAGTACTTC. The encoded protein is CASEDRIRSSYEQYF.